This T cell receptor (beta chain) stems from a study of sequential checkpoint blockade in melanoma. Study context: After both sequences, patients received maintenance nivolumab.

CDR1 is SGHNT, CDR2 YENEEA, per germline. Trimming removed 0 bases at V and 0 bases at J, with 9 bases between. This CDR3 region has 16 residues. Treatment meaning: randomized to nivolumab then ipilimumab (arm A) or the reverse (arm B). This clone is categorized as medium-sized. Data came from immunoSEQ multiplex PCR; TCRdb stores just in-frame clones and leaves some out. Among 4,000 to 5,000 clones listed, approximately 24% were seen once. The chain recombines TRBV11-3 with TRBJ1-3, with D unclear. This TCR came from a human donor with melanoma. The sample was tumor tissue (inferred from file names), taken from a patient given nivolumab and ipilimumab in sequence. CDR3 sequence: CASSLDWWSSGNTIYF. DNA of the CDR3: TGTGCCAGCAGCTTAGACTGGTGGAGCTCTGGAAACACCATATATTTT.